The 21 T cell receptor beta chains given below trace back to one sample, sequenced in a study of Graves' ophthalmopathy and Graves' hyperthyroidism. The authors amplified TCR beta CDR3 regions from RNA transcripts. HTBI primers were employed in first-round RT-PCR, then a second-round multiplex PCR followed. TCRdb reprocessed the multiplex PCR reads with MiXCR, giving one entry per CDR3 protein. The data show about 700,000 distinct CDR3 sequences, over 40% seen once. The source material was peripheral blood. The source of these receptors is an adult man with Graves' ophthalmopathy.

This clonotype came up once. Being one base from a much bigger clone, this may be a read error. The chain has TRBV2 and TRBJ2-5; 10 bases fit TRBD1. The CDR3 sequence is 15 residues long. Germline CDR1 and CDR2: SNHLY and FYNNEI. V shed 4 bases, J shed 4 bases, and the junction held 6 bases outside the gene matches. This CDR3 reads CASSAGTGVLETQYF. The CDR3 nucleotides read TGTGCCAGCAGTGCCGGGACAGGGGTTTTAGAGACCCAGTACTTC.

CDR3 nucleotides: TGTGCCAGCAGCGTAGGATCAGCGGGCGTCCTGACTTTC. The encoded protein is CASSVGSAGVLTF. The gene calls are TRBV11-2 and TRBJ2-6; TRBD2 might be the D (6 bases). Germline loops: CDR1 SGHAT, CDR2 FQNNGV. CDR3 size: 13 residues. Trimming cost V 5 bases and J 12 bases, with 14 bases left between them.

The V gene is TRBV2, the J gene TRBJ1-1; 9 bases match TRBD1. J gave up 1 base and V 8 bases, and 14 bases lay outside the gene matches. The CDR3 has 17 residues. Germline CDR1 SNHLY, CDR2 FYNNEI. In DNA form, the CDR3 reads TGTGCCAGCTCACCAACTCGACAGGGGGTTAGGAACACTGAAGCTTTCTTT. Protein sequence: CASSPTRQGVRNTEAFF. Full variable domain (missing parts from reference TRBV2 and TRBJ1-1): EPEVTQTPSHQVTQMGQEVILRCVPISNHLYFYWYRQILGQKVEFLVSFYNNEISEKSEIFDDQFSVERPDGSNFTLKIRSTKLEDSAMYFCASSPTRQGVRNTEAFFGQGTRLTVV.

In the case of this clonotype: At one end the junction does not follow the germline gene, possibly because of a read error. The gene calls are TRBV9 and TRBJ2-5; TRBD1 might be the D (7 bases). CDR1 is SGDLS and CDR2 is YYNGEE in the germline V gene. This CDR3 comprises 15 residues. The CDR3 reads CAGSGGGQGQETQYF. CDR3 DNA sequence: TGTGCCGGCAGTGGAGGGGGCCAGGGCCAAGAGACCCAGTACTTC.

This chain joins TRBV24-1 and TRBJ2-3; D remains unclear. Germline V lookup: CDR1 KGHDR, CDR2 SFDVKD. Trimming removed 4 bases from V and 2 bases from J, with 12 bases in between. The CDR3 spans 15 residues. The CDR3 loop reads CATSEGIRFTDTQYF. The CDR3 DNA is TGTGCCACCAGTGAGGGGATTCGTTTCACAGATACGCAGTATTTT.

This clonotype showed up many times. The chain carries TRBV24-1 and TRBJ2-5, with a tentative D call TRBD1 (6 bases). Germline V lookup: CDR1 KGHDR, CDR2 SFDVKD. V dropped 3 bases and J dropped 3 bases, with 16 bases sitting between them. CDR3 length: 16 amino acids. The CDR3 DNA reads as TGTGCCACCAGTGATGCGACGCGTACAGGGAAAGAGACCCAGTACTTC. Amino acids: CATSDATRTGKETQYF.

The CDR3 bases are TGCAGCTTATTCGGAGACAGGGATTATGGCTACACCTTC. Protein sequence: CSLFGDRDYGYTF. The chain couples TRBV29-1 to TRBJ1-2, with 7 nucleotides matching TRBD1. The CDR3 is 13 amino acids. The germline gives CDR1 SQVTM, CDR2 ANQGSEA. Trimming took 8 bases from V and 5 from J; bases not matched to a gene: 11. Using reference TRBV29-1 and TRBJ1-2 for the parts outside the CDR3, the full variable domain is SAVISQKPSRDICQRGTSLTIQCQVDSQVTMMFWYRQQPGQSLTLIATANQGSEATYESGFVIDKFPISRPNLTFSTLTVSNMSPEDSSIYLCSLFGDRDYGYTFGSGTRLTVV.

This clonotype was counted at least ten times. This rearrangement joins TRBV20-1 to TRBJ2-7; D remains ambiguous. V shed 0 bases and J shed 2 bases, with 11 bases lying between them. This CDR3 is 14 amino acids long. CDR1 DFQATT and CDR2 SNEGSKA come from the germline V gene (reference sequence). This CDR3 is CSARDQTYPYEQYF. The CDR3 DNA sequence: TGCAGTGCTAGAGATCAGACGTACCCCTACGAGCAGTACTTC.

The J gene is TRBJ2-2, the V gene TRBV12-3 or TRBV12-4; D is unclear. V shed 8 bases and J shed 3 bases, with 7 bases lying between them. The CDR3 sequence is 12 residues long. Here the CDR3 DNA reads TGTGCCAGCGGGGTCCACACCGGGGAGCTGTTTTTT. It is translated as CASGVHTGELFF.

This clonotype was recorded at least ten times. The genes are TRBV2 and TRBJ1-1, with D hard to call. V lost 1 base and J 7 bases, leaving 13 bases between the germline ends. The CDR3 sequence is 14 residues long. Germline CDR1 and CDR2: SNHLY and FYNNEI. This CDR3 reads CASSEGLPLGEAFF. CDR3 in DNA: TGTGCCAGCAGTGAAGGCCTACCCCTTGGTGAAGCTTTCTTT.

The chain employs TRBV9 and TRBJ2-2, with 7 bases lining up with TRBD1. The CDR3 contains 15 residues. J lost 2 bases, V lost 5 bases, and 6 bases had no gene match. Germline V lookup: CDR1 SGDLS, CDR2 YYNGEE. The chain's CDR3 is CASSSGQPNTGELFF. The CDR3 DNA reads as TGTGCCAGCAGTTCGGGACAGCCAAACACCGGGGAGCTGTTTTTT.

CDR3 region: CAISEGGDTGELFF. For the CDR3, the DNA is TGTGCCATCAGTGAGGGGGGGGACACCGGGGAGCTGTTTTTT. The chain is built from TRBV10-3 and TRBJ2-2; TRBD2 aligns across 7 bases. CDR1 and CDR2 from the germline V gene are ENHRY and SYGVKD. This CDR3 comprises 14 residues. V was clipped by 2 bases and J by 3 bases; unmatched bases: 0.

J is TRBJ2-5 and V is TRBV7-2; possible D gene TRBD2, 5 bases. Germline-derived CDR1 and CDR2 are SGHTA and FQGNSA. The CDR3 runs 14 residues. Trimming removed 5 bases at V and 10 bases at J, with 20 bases between. The CDR3 here is CASSVAGQEVIQYF. CDR3 sequence (DNA): TGTGCCAGCAGCGTTGCTGGGCAGGAGGTGATCCAGTACTTC.

The chain has TRBV7-2 and TRBJ2-7, with 9 bases fitting TRBD1. The length of the CDR3 is 14 residues. From germline, CDR1 is SGHTA and CDR2 FQGNSA. Germline trimming cut 5 bases from V and 6 bases from J; bases unmatched to any gene: 8. CDR3 bases: TGTGCCAGCAGCGCGGGGACAGGGTTCCGCGAGCAGTACTTC. This encodes CASSAGTGFREQYF.

This clonotype came up many times. This sequence joins TRBV12-3 or TRBV12-4 and TRBJ1-4; 7 bases are a match to TRBD1. The CDR3 has 14 amino acids. Trimming cost V 6 bases and J 7 bases; bases outside gene matches: 8. CDR3 DNA: TGTGCCAGCAGCCTGAACAGGGGATCTGAAAAACTGTTTTTT. This encodes CASSLNRGSEKLFF.

The table lists this clonotype with many counts. The CDR3 loop is CASSLVGSEQYF. The CDR3 DNA reads as TGCGCCAGCAGCTTGGTAGGCAGCGAGCAGTACTTC. The chain employs TRBV5-1 and TRBJ2-7; D is unclear. Germline V gives CDR1 SGHRS, CDR2 YFSETQ. The CDR3 sequence is 12 residues long. V shed 0 bases and J shed 6 bases, with 7 bases lying between them.

This clonotype was recorded at least ten times. The CDR3 is CASSQDGRGTEAFF. The CDR3 DNA follows: TGCGCCAGCAGCCAAGACGGACGTGGGACTGAAGCTTTCTTT. The V call is TRBV4-3, the J call TRBJ1-1; no clear D gene. V gave up 0 bases and J gave up 5 bases, with 10 bases separating them. Germline CDR1 LGHNA, CDR2 YSLEER. The length of the CDR3 is 14 residues.

This clonotype was seen just once. A single base separates this from a much larger clone, so it may be a read error. The chain is built from TRBV24-1 and TRBJ1-1, with 10 positions matching TRBD1. V was clipped by 5 bases and J by 10 bases; unmatched bases: 6. This CDR3 spans 13 amino acids. CDR1 is KGHDR, CDR2 SFDVKD, per germline. DNA for the CDR3: TGTGCCACCAGTGGCCCCGGGACAGGGGTAGCTTTCTTT. Translating gives CATSGPGTGVAFF.

To note about this clonotype: A much more abundant neighbour one base away suggests this may be a read error. The genes are TRBV24-1 and TRBJ2-7; D unresolved. The CDR3 contains 14 residues. Looked up from germline, CDR1 is KGHDR and CDR2 is SFDVKD. The CDR3 protein is CATSDRSNIYGQYF. CDR3 bases: TGTGCCACCAGTGACCGCAGCAACATCTACGGGCAGTACTTC.

Ten or more counts support this clonotype. The rearrangement joins TRBV7-2 to TRBJ2-7; 15 bases match TRBD2. The germline gives CDR1 SGHTA, CDR2 FQGNSA. J was trimmed by 6 bases and V by 7 bases; bases with no gene match: 13. The CDR3 length is 17 residues. CDR3 in amino acids: CASTPGLAGGYGFEQYF. The DNA for the CDR3 is TGTGCCAGCACCCCGGGACTAGCGGGAGGTTATGGGTTCGAGCAGTACTTC.

The sample holds many counts of this clonotype. The chain has TRBV24-1 and TRBJ1-3; D is undetermined. The CDR3 has 14 amino acids. V was shortened by 4 bases and J by 0 bases, with 6 bases between the two germline ends. From germline, CDR1 is KGHDR and CDR2 SFDVKD. The CDR3: CATSDGSSGNTIYF. As DNA, the CDR3 is TGTGCCACCAGTGACGGGAGCTCTGGAAACACCATATATTTT.